The subject of this entry is one TCR beta chain. The antigen remains undetermined. Treatment here: 10-day PBMC culture with coronavirus spike peptide pools or control peptides (ViraFEST assay). Following expansion of antigen-specific T cells with peptide pools, ViraFEST then sequenced TCRs. Peptide pools at approximately 10 ug/ml, together with roughly 10 IU/ml IL-2, were added to cultures of some 2 million PBMCs per well. Germline V gives CDR1 SGHTA, CDR2 FQGNSA. The germline V and J ends were trimmed by 3 bases and 1 base, with 6 bases remaining between them. The CDR3 sequence is 13 residues long. The source of the sample is a study of vaccination and CD4 T cells after COVID-19. Study at large: Convalescent individuals exhibited SARS-CoV-2 positivity on nasal swab PCR, with several mild and one severe presentation.

The Oncomine TCR Beta short-read assay generated sequence data from the DNA of cultured CD4+ T cells. TCRdb re-derived calls from the PCR reads in MiXCR, one entry per CDR3 protein. Among about 25,000 distinct CDR3 sequences listed, roughly 50% were seen once. The material sequenced was CD4+ T cells from blood, cultured in vitro. The receptor's source is a human donor who had recovered from COVID-19. The chain couples TRBV7-2 to TRBJ1-1; D ambiguous. In nucleotides, the CDR3 is TGTGCCAGCAGCTTGTCCGGGAACACTGAAGCTTTCTTT. Protein sequence: CASSLSGNTEAFF.